This TCR beta chain originates from a study of OX40 agonist ivuxolimab in advanced cancers. Study summary: Those enrolled were 70% to 85% male, with a mean age of about 66 years and ages from about 20 to 90. Study-level findings and limits: Among the nonresponders, some also had low normalized T-cell clonal expansion.

As regards this clone: The antigen is undetermined.

Using immunoSEQ multiplex PCR, the repertoire was profiled, and TCRdb retains in-frame clones only, with some absent. The sample lists tens of thousands of clones, approximately 86% occurring once. V lost 2 bases to trimming and J lost 2 bases, with 9 bases between them. CDR1 is SGHNT and CDR2 is YENEEA in the germline V gene. This CDR3 spans 14 amino acids. Sequencing used CD4+ or CD8+ T cells sorted from blood, obtained in a trial of the OX40 agonist ivuxolimab. The chain recombines TRBV11-3 with TRBJ1-1; D is unclear. The source of this sequence is an adult with an advanced solid tumor such as melanoma, head and neck, liver or kidney cancer. This chain's CDR3 is CASSLSRRNTEAFF. Written as DNA, the CDR3 is TGTGCCAGCAGCTTAAGCAGGCGTAACACTGAAGCTTTCTTT.